This T cell receptor beta chain was found in a study of blood T cell repertoires in COVID-19. About the study: In each case, the material was cDNA or gDNA derived from T cells, B-cell-depleted T cells, or PBMCs.

Method: immunoSEQ multiplex PCR; TCRdb's copy keeps in-frame clones and lacks some. This table has some 180,000 clones, roughly 80% appearing once. Recruitment covered 20 to 25 US areas and drew participants whose ages spanned roughly 18 to 100 years. Categorization into cohorts depended on clinical history that participants reported. Looked up from germline, CDR1 is SEHNR and CDR2 is FQNEAQ (reference sequence). With V trimmed by 6 bases and J by 3 bases, 8 bases remained unmatched. This CDR3 is built from 14 residues. The chain combines TRBV7-9 with TRBJ2-7; 7 positions agree with TRBD2. This receptor was taken from a man between 60 and 70 years old who had been exposed to COVID-19. Sequencing was done on a sample of PBMCs or T cells enriched from blood (not recorded which). The chain's CDR3 is CASRGPGLFYEQYF. The CDR3, as DNA: TGTGCCAGCAGGGGGCCGGGACTATTCTACGAGCAGTACTTC.